Listed here are 22 T cell receptor beta chains from one sample, sequenced in a study of technical replicates of blood from several donors. This table comes from immunoSEQ multiplex PCR, and its TCRdb copy is limited to in-frame clones, with some not included. The sample contains tens of thousands of clones, 90% of which appear only once. Material for sequencing was PBMCs. These receptors all come from a human donor in good health. Some clones in this sample may be carry-over from other donors' samples.

This chain joins TRBV6-5 and TRBJ2-3; D gene uncertain. This CDR3 comprises 15 residues. Germline V lookup: CDR1 MNHEY, CDR2 SVGAGI. V shed 0 bases and J shed 4 bases, with 11 bases lying between them. This CDR3 reads CASSYSPTGPDTQYF. CDR3 nucleotide sequence: TGTGCCAGCAGTTACTCCCCTACGGGTCCAGATACGCAGTATTTT.

The gene calls are TRBV7-9 and TRBJ1-2; D perhaps matches TRBD1 (6 bases). Trimming removed 0 bases at V and 2 bases at J, with 10 bases between. The CDR3 spans 15 residues. Looked up from germline, CDR1 is SEHNR and CDR2 is FQNEAQ (reference sequence). CDR3 in amino acids: CASSLARTDNYGYTF. The CDR3 DNA sequence: TGTGCCAGCAGCTTAGCCAGGACAGACAACTATGGCTACACCTTC.

The rearrangement joins TRBV7-8 to TRBJ2-7; 8 nucleotides match TRBD1. Germline CDR1 and CDR2: SGHVS and FQNEAQ. CDR3 length equals 15 residues. V lost 1 base and J lost 0; bases outside the gene matches: 2. CDR3 loop: CASSLGTGYSYEQYF. The DNA of the CDR3 is TGTGCCAGCAGCTTAGGGACAGGGTACTCCTACGAGCAGTACTTC.

The rearrangement joins TRBV30 to TRBJ2-3; D may be TRBD2 (6 bases). The CDR3 length is 13 residues. V was trimmed by 2 bases and J by 5 bases, leaving 11 bases between them. Per the germline V gene, CDR1 is GTSNPN and CDR2 is SVGIG (reference sequence). The CDR3 DNA follows: TGTGCCTGGAGTAGGGACTCAGGAGATACGCAGTATTTT. Translating it yields CAWSRDSGDTQYF.

The genes are TRBV7-3 and TRBJ2-3; the D gene is possibly TRBD2 (7 bases). The CDR3 extends over 18 amino acids. From germline, CDR1 is SGHTA and CDR2 FQGTGA. V lost 1 base, J lost 4 bases, and 21 bases lay in between. The CDR3 protein is CASSLNGGGAGVADTQYF. In DNA form, the CDR3 reads TGTGCCAGCAGCTTAAACGGGGGCGGGGCGGGAGTTGCAGATACGCAGTATTTT.

This chain connects TRBV7-2 to TRBJ1-2; perhaps TRBD1 as D (5 bases). The CDR3 has 15 residues. Trimming removed 5 bases from V and 3 bases from J, with 16 bases in between. Germline CDR1 reads SGHTA; CDR2 reads FQGNSA. CDR3 loop: CASSPNNGAYYGYTF. Here the CDR3 DNA reads TGTGCCAGCAGCCCAAACAATGGGGCTTACTATGGCTACACCTTC.

The CDR3 is CASSQDRDSSYNEQFF. The CDR3 DNA reads as TGTGCCAGCAGCCAAGATAGGGACAGCTCCTACAATGAGCAGTTCTTC. The chain recombines TRBV14 with TRBJ2-1; 7 bases agree with TRBD1. With V trimmed by 0 bases and J by 0 bases, 2 bases remained unmatched. CDR1 and CDR2 (germline): SGHDN, FVKESK. The CDR3 has 16 residues.

A single count supports this clone. The chain has TRBV5-1 and TRBJ2-4; tentative D call: TRBD1 (5 bases). V lost 2 bases and J 8 bases, leaving 14 bases between the germline ends. The germline V gene has CDR1 SGHRS and CDR2 YFSETQ. This CDR3 contains 14 residues. This CDR3 is CASSFLTGGDIQYF. CDR3 sequence (DNA): TGCGCCAGCAGCTTTTTAACAGGTGGAGACATTCAGTACTTC.

The CDR3 spells CASSQILAGRETQYF. CDR3 DNA: TGCGCCAGCAGCCAAATCTTAGCGGGAAGGGAGACCCAGTACTTC. J is TRBJ2-5 and V is TRBV5-1, with 8 positions matching TRBD2. Trimming removed 4 bases from V and 5 bases from J; junction bases left unmatched: 10. This CDR3 region has 15 residues. The germline V gene has CDR1 SGHRS and CDR2 YFSETQ. Full variable domain (outside the CDR3, taken from reference TRBV5-1 and TRBJ2-5): KAGVTQTPRYLIKTRGQQVTLSCSPISGHRSVSWYQQTPGQGLQFLFEYFSETQRNKGNFPGRFSGRQFSNSRSEMNVSTLELGDSALYLCASSQILAGRETQYFGPGTRLLVL.

This chain links TRBV5-6 with TRBJ1-5; possibly TRBD1 for D (6 bases). The CDR3 has 13 amino acids. Trimming removed 3 bases from V and 4 bases from J, with 8 bases in between. CDR1 is SGHDT, CDR2 YYEEEE, per germline. DNA of the CDR3: TGTGCCAGCAGCTCTCAGGGGAATCAGCCCCAGCATTTT. Protein product: CASSSQGNQPQHF.

The chain uses TRBV7-3 and TRBJ2-3; 11 bases are shared with TRBD2. Germline CDR1 is SGHTA and CDR2 is FQGTGA. J was trimmed by 5 bases and V by 4 bases; bases with no gene match: 5. The CDR3 is 15 residues long. This CDR3 is CASSSTSGVGDTQYF. The DNA for the CDR3 is TGTGCCAGCAGCTCGACTAGCGGGGTGGGAGATACGCAGTATTTT.

This chain uses TRBV7-2 with TRBJ2-7; 10 positions agree with TRBD2. Trimming removed 5 bases from V and 2 bases from J; junction bases left unmatched: 3. This CDR3 region has 14 residues. Looked up from germline, CDR1 is SGHTA and CDR2 is FQGNSA. Here the CDR3 reads CASSASGGAYEQYF. CDR3 sequence (DNA): TGTGCCAGCAGCGCGAGCGGGGGGGCCTACGAGCAGTACTTC.

The chain couples TRBV23-1 to TRBJ2-5; 7 bases agree with TRBD1. TRBV23-1 is placed among ORFs of uncertain function. The CDR3 covers 18 residues. After removal of 0 bases from V and 2 bases from J, the junction contained 12 bases not matched to a gene. CDR3 nucleotides: TGCGCCAGCAGTCAATCGAGGGGGCCCATCTCAAAACAAGAGACCCAGTACTTC. Its translation: CASSQSRGPISKQETQYF.

The chain recombines TRBV5-1 with TRBJ2-2; D is uncertain. CDR1 is SGHRS, CDR2 YFSETQ, per germline. V lost 0 bases and J 1 base, leaving 4 bases between the germline ends. The CDR3 runs to 14 residues. CDR3 bases: TGCGCCAGCAGCTTGGACGGGAACACCGGGGAGCTGTTTTTT. As protein: CASSLDGNTGELFF.

Of note for this clone: At one of its ends the junction is not consistent with the germline gene, which may arise from a read error. Here the CDR3 DNA reads TGTGCCAGCTTTACACCTACAGGGGGGACTGCCTCCTTTTCGTTC. Translated, it gives CASFTPTGGTASFSF. This chain joins TRBV6-4 and TRBJ1-2, with TRBD1 matching 8 bases. This CDR3 has 15 residues. Germline CDR1 is MRHNA and CDR2 is SNTAGT.

J is TRBJ2-5 and V is TRBV5-1; 14 nucleotides match TRBD2. This CDR3 spans 16 amino acids. After removal of 4 bases from V and 3 bases from J, the junction contained 5 bases not matched to a gene. The V gene's germline CDR1 is SGHRS and CDR2 YFSETQ. CDR3 sequence reads: CASSPRTSGRKETQYF. The CDR3 bases are TGCGCCAGCAGCCCACGGACTAGCGGGAGGAAAGAGACCCAGTACTTC.

This sequence joins TRBV4-3 and TRBJ2-5, with 7 bases identical to TRBD1. The V gene's germline CDR1 is LGHNA and CDR2 YSLEER. This CDR3 spans 15 amino acids. Germline trimming cut 2 bases from V and 4 bases from J; bases unmatched to any gene: 7. Here the CDR3 reads CASSQHYRGSETQYF. The CDR3 DNA follows: TGCGCCAGCAGCCAACATTACAGGGGATCAGAGACCCAGTACTTC.

The chain has TRBV7-3 and TRBJ2-3; unclear D gene. Trimming took off 1 base at V and 4 bases at J, with 9 bases between the two ends. From germline, CDR1 is SGHTA and CDR2 FQGTGA. CDR3 length: 14 amino acids. The DNA for the CDR3 is TGTGCCAGCAGCTTAAAAATATCCCCAGATACGCAGTATTTT. Translation gives CASSLKISPDTQYF.

This clone was recorded once. This sequence joins TRBV5-5 and TRBJ1-5, with D possibly matching TRBD1 (5 bases). Germline loops: CDR1 SGHKS, CDR2 YYEKEE (reference sequence). The CDR3 spans 13 residues. Trimming cost V 2 bases and J 6 bases, with 9 bases left between them. The CDR3 DNA follows: TGTGCCAGCAGCTTTGACAGAGCTCAGCCCCAGCATTTT. Translated: CASSFDRAQPQHF.

The chain joins TRBV4-1 to TRBJ2-2, with 8 positions matching TRBD1. The V and J ends lost 3 bases and 6 bases, in that order; junction bases with no gene match: 9. This CDR3 region has 16 residues. Per the germline V gene, CDR1 is MGHRA and CDR2 is YSYEKL. The CDR3 DNA reads as TGCGCCAGCAGCCAGGGGGGAGGACAGGGTCCCGGGGAGCTGTTTTTT. Its protein product is CASSQGGGQGPGELFF.

This chain connects TRBV6-5 to TRBJ1-2; no reliable D call. Trimming took 5 bases from V and 2 from J, leaving 9 bases between them. The germline gives CDR1 MNHEY, CDR2 SVGAGI. The CDR3 has 13 residues. The CDR3 nucleotides read TGTGCCAGCAGTCCGGACTGGAACTATGGCTACACCTTC. Translated, it gives CASSPDWNYGYTF.

A note on this clone: A read error is likely here: a far larger clone is one base away. The sample carries other DNA sequences with the same CDR3. The V call is TRBV5-1, the J call TRBJ2-1; a possible D gene is TRBD2 (7 bases). The V gene lost 2 bases and the J gene lost 4 bases, with 10 bases spanning the gap. The germline V gene encodes CDR1 SGHRS and CDR2 YFSETQ. The CDR3 consists of 14 residues. CDR3 sequence (DNA): TGCGCCAGCAGCTTAGGGGGGGGGTACAATGAGCAGTTCTTC. Translation: CASSLGGGYNEQFF.